The following is a T cell receptor (beta chain) sequence with its context. Antigen: not known. This record belongs to a study of T-cell reconstitution after alpha-beta-depleted transplantation in children. It was with unique molecular identifiers that the TCRbeta library was prepared. TCRdb processed the PCR reads anew with MiXCR; each CDR3 protein has one entry. This table has fewer than 750,000 distinct CDR3 sequences, 25% to 30% appearing once. The CDR3 sequence is 14 residues long. Trimming removed 5 bases at V and 6 bases at J, with 17 bases between. CDR1 is SGHAT, CDR2 FQNNGV, per germline. General study points: Two months or so post-transplant, alpha-beta T cells reportedly derived from several hundred expanded graft clones. Some patients showed high day-60 TCRbeta diversity, which derived from surviving recipient T cells and thymic progenitors. A year had passed since transplant, and T-cell counts and diversity by then came mostly from newly produced T cells.

The chain has TRBV11-2 and TRBJ2-7; TRBD1 might be the D (6 bases). This specimen was PBMCs, taken before TCRalphabeta/CD19-depleted stem cell transplant. This receptor was identified in a boy under three years old with Wiskott-Aldrich syndrome, due to receive a stem cell transplant. CDR3: CASSHIGGVGEQYF. CDR3 in DNA: TGTGCCAGCAGCCATATAGGGGGAGTGGGCGAGCAGTACTTC. The full variable domain, completed using reference TRBV11-2 and TRBJ2-7, is EAGVAQSPRYKIIEKRQSVAFWCNPISGHATLYWYQQILGQGPKLLIQFQNNGVVDDSQLPKDRFSAERLKGVDSTLKIQPAKLEDSAVYLCASSHIGGVGEQYFGPGTRLTVT.